Given below is one TCR beta chain in context. The entry originates in a study of blood T cell repertoires in COVID-19. CDR1 SGHRS and CDR2 YFSETQ come from the germline V gene. The CDR3 loop spans 13 amino acids. V was cut by 5 bases and J by 4 bases, with 12 bases left in between. TCRdb keeps only in-frame clones here, not all; method: immunoSEQ multiplex PCR. This sample has 200,000 to 300,000 clones; about 88% occur once, and the top ten carry 0.99%. The chain recombines TRBV5-1 with TRBJ1-1; no definite D call. This sequence originates from a woman between 40 and 55 years old who had recovered from COVID-19. Sequencing was performed on peripheral blood. The chain's CDR3 is CASRAARSTEAFF. The CDR3 nucleotides are TGCGCCAGCAGAGCCGCAAGGAGCACTGAAGCTTTCTTT.